These 8 T cell receptor beta chains were all obtained from the same sample, sequenced in a study of T cell responses to AZD1222 COVID-19 vaccine. The table came from immunoSEQ multiplex PCR; TCRdb's copy has only in-frame clones and leaves some out. This table has about 110,000 clones, around 90% appearing once. The specimen was peripheral blood, collected 28 days after the second AZD1222 dose. The source of these receptors is an adult who received the AZD1222 COVID-19 vaccine.

This sequence joins TRBV27 and TRBJ2-3, with 8 positions matching TRBD2. Germline V lookup: CDR1 MNHEY, CDR2 SMNVEV (reference sequence). V was clipped by 4 bases and J by 4 bases; unmatched bases: 10. The CDR3 covers 16 residues. Here the CDR3 DNA reads TGTGCCAGCAGTTCCCCATCGAGCGGGAGCGCAGATACGCAGTATTTT. Residues: CASSSPSSGSADTQYF.

The sample holds a few counts of this clone. The chain uses TRBV6-2 or TRBV6-3 and TRBJ2-7; D possibly matches TRBD1 or TRBD2 (5 bases each). The CDR3 runs 14 residues. Germline V gene sequence: CDR1 MNHEY, CDR2 SVGEGT. V lost 2 bases and J 3 bases, leaving 11 bases between the germline ends. CDR3 protein: CASSYGGDYYEQYF. DNA for the CDR3: TGTGCCAGCAGTTACGGGGGAGACTACTACGAGCAGTACTTC.

The V and J genes are TRBV7-2 and TRBJ2-2; 9 bases are shared with TRBD2. V lost 3 bases and J lost 4; bases outside the gene matches: 9. The germline V gene has CDR1 SGHTA and CDR2 FQGNSA. The CDR3 totals 17 residues. The CDR3 loop reads CASSFRRTSELTGELFF. The CDR3 DNA sequence: TGTGCCAGCAGCTTCAGGCGGACTAGCGAGCTCACCGGGGAGCTGTTTTTT.

Only one count was recorded for this clone. The DNA for the CDR3 is TGCGCCAGCAGAGCCGGGACAGGGATACACGAGCAGTACTTC. It yields the protein CASRAGTGIHEQYF. The V call is TRBV5-1, the J call TRBJ2-7; 9 positions agree with TRBD1. V shed 5 bases and J 5 bases; nucleotides not matched to a gene: 8. There are 14 residues in the CDR3. CDR1 and CDR2 (germline): SGHRS, YFSETQ.

This chain joins TRBV14 and TRBJ2-7; D might be TRBD1 (5 bases). The CDR3 loop spans 14 amino acids. CDR1 is SGHDN, CDR2 FVKESK, per germline. The V and J ends lost 1 base and 3 bases respectively, with 10 bases between them. As DNA, the CDR3 is TGTGCCAGCAGCCAAGGGGGCCTCTTCTACGAGCAGTACTTC. It codes for CASSQGGLFYEQYF.

This sequence joins TRBV6-6 and TRBJ2-3; 7 positions agree with TRBD1. The germline gives CDR1 MNHNY, CDR2 SVGAGI (reference sequence). The CDR3 sequence is 15 residues long. With V trimmed by 2 bases and J by 5 bases, 7 bases remained unmatched. CDR3 amino acids: CASSYRTGLIDTQYF. Here the CDR3 DNA reads TGTGCCAGCAGTTACAGGACAGGTCTGATAGATACGCAGTATTTT.

This sequence joins TRBV29-1 and TRBJ2-3; 10 bases are shared with TRBD2. CDR1 SQVTM and CDR2 ANQGSEA come from the germline V gene. This CDR3 is built from 14 residues. Losses at the gene ends were 6 bases for V and 5 bases for J; bases not matched to a gene: 8. The CDR3 here is CSVKAGGPVDTQYF. DNA of the CDR3: TGCAGCGTCAAAGCGGGAGGGCCGGTAGATACGCAGTATTTT.

The rearrangement uses TRBV14 and TRBJ1-5; 9 bases agree with TRBD1. V was clipped by 4 bases and J by 9 bases; unmatched bases: 13. This CDR3 contains 16 residues. Germline loops: CDR1 SGHDN, CDR2 FVKESK. As DNA, the CDR3 is TGTGCCAGCAGCCCTTTGGACGGGACAGGGTACGGGCCCCAGCATTTT. Protein sequence: CASSPLDGTGYGPQHF.